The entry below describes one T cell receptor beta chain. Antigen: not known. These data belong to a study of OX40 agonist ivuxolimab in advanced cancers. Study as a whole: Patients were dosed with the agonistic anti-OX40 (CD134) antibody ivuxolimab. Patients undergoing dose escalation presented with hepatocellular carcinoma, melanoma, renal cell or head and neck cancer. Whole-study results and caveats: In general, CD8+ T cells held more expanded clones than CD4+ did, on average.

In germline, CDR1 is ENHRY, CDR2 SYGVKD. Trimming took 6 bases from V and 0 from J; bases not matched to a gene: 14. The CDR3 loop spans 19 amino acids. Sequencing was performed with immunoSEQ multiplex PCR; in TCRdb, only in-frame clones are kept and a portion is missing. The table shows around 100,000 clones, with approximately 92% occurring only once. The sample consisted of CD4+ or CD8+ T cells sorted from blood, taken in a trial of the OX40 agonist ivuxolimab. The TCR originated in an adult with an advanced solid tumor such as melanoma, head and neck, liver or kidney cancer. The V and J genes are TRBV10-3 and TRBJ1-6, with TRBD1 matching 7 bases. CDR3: CAIRTDRQGGSSYNSPLHF. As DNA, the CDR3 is TGTGCCATCAGGACCGACCGACAGGGAGGAAGCTCCTATAATTCACCCCTCCACTTT.